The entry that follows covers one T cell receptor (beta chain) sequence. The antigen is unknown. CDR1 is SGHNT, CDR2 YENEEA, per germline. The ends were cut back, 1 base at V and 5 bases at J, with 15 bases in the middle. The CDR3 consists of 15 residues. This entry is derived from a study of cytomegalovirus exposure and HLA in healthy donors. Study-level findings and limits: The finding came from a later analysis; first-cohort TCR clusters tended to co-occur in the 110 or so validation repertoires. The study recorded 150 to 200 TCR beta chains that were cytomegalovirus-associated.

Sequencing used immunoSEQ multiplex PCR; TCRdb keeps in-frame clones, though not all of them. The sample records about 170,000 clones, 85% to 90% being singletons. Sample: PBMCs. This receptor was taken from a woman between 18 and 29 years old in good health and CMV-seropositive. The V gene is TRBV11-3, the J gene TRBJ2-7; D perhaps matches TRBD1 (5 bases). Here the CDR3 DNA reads TGTGCCAGCAGCTTAGGGCAGGTCCTAGGGGACGAGCAGTACTTC. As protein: CASSLGQVLGDEQYF.